A selection of T cell receptor beta chains follows, all from one sample in a study of pediatric ulcerative colitis. The method was immunoSEQ multiplex PCR; TCRdb's version includes in-frame clones alone and lacks a portion of them. Seen here are roughly 64,000 clones, roughly nine tenths observed once, and the top ten hold roughly 3.8%. Sequencing used blood. Receptors originate from a boy aged 5-17 years with severe ulcerative colitis. Each CDR3 is given with its conserved first and last residue. Each record gives: V gene, J gene, clone size, D gene, CDR3 DNA, CDR3 protein. The D gene is left open where the match is weak. Where a row states a size, it is once, few, many or the class of an expanded clone; other rows omit it.

v_call: TRBV14; j_call: TRBJ2-3; clone_size: few; d_call: TRBD2; cdr3_nt: TGTGCCAGCAGCCTTGATAGCGGGAGGGCGACAGATACGCAGTATTTT; cdr3_aa: CASSLDSGRATDTQYF
v_call: TRBV4-2; j_call: TRBJ2-6; clone_size: once; d_call: -; cdr3_nt: TGTGCCAGCAGCCAAGATCGGGTTTCCTCTGGGGCCAACGTCCTGACTTTC; cdr3_aa: CASSQDRVSSGANVLTF
v_call: TRBV2; j_call: TRBJ2-7; clone_size: -; d_call: TRBD1; cdr3_nt: TGTGCCAGCAGTGCCCGAGGGACAGACAATACCTACGAGCAGTACTTC; cdr3_aa: CASSARGTDNTYEQYF
v_call: TRBV10-2; j_call: TRBJ1-1; clone_size: -; d_call: -; cdr3_nt: TGCGCCAGCAGCAGGGAGGAACGCACTGAAGCTTTCTTT; cdr3_aa: CASSREERTEAFF
v_call: TRBV7-9; j_call: TRBJ1-1; clone_size: -; d_call: -; cdr3_nt: TGTGCCAGCAGCCCATTATTACCTTTGCGCCTGAACACTGAAGCTTTCTTT; cdr3_aa: CASSPLLPLRLNTEAFF
v_call: TRBV7-3; j_call: TRBJ2-1; clone_size: few; d_call: -; cdr3_nt: TGTGCCAGCAGCTTACAGACTCACAACAATGAGCAGTTCTTC; cdr3_aa: CASSLQTHNNEQFF
v_call: TRBV7-9; j_call: TRBJ2-2; clone_size: -; d_call: -; cdr3_nt: TGTGCCAGCAGCGGGAGTATCGCGGGGAACACCGGGGAGCTGTTTTTT; cdr3_aa: CASSGSIAGNTGELFF
v_call: TRBV6-1; j_call: TRBJ2-5; clone_size: -; d_call: -; cdr3_nt: TGTGCCAGCATTCGGCGGACAGTGGAGACCCAGTACTTC; cdr3_aa: CASIRRTVETQYF
v_call: TRBV29-1; j_call: TRBJ1-1; clone_size: once; d_call: -; cdr3_nt: TGCAGCGTTGAAAGTCAGAACACTGAAGCTTTCTTT; cdr3_aa: CSVESQNTEAFF
v_call: TRBV11-2; j_call: TRBJ2-5; clone_size: -; d_call: TRBD2; cdr3_nt: TGTGCCAGCAGCTTAGCGGGGGGTCCGGAGACCCAGTACTTC; cdr3_aa: CASSLAGGPETQYF
v_call: TRBV19; j_call: TRBJ2-2; clone_size: once; d_call: TRBD2; cdr3_nt: TGTGCCAGTAGTGTTCTAGCGGGGGACACCGGGGAGCTGTTTTTT; cdr3_aa: CASSVLAGDTGELFF
v_call: TRBV5-6; j_call: TRBJ2-5; clone_size: -; d_call: TRBD2; cdr3_nt: TGTGCCAGCAGCGGGCCCGGGACTAGCGCTCAAGAGACCCAGTACTTC; cdr3_aa: CASSGPGTSAQETQYF
v_call: TRBV4-3; j_call: TRBJ2-7; clone_size: few; d_call: TRBD2; cdr3_nt: TGCGCCAGCAGCCAAGATCTGGGTAGCGGGAACTCCGAGCAGTACTTC; cdr3_aa: CASSQDLGSGNSEQYF
v_call: TRBV30; j_call: TRBJ2-5; clone_size: -; d_call: -; cdr3_nt: TGTGCCTGGAGTGTAGGTTCAGTCCCGTACTTC; cdr3_aa: CAWSVGSVPYF
v_call: TRBV5-6; j_call: TRBJ1-3; clone_size: -; d_call: -; cdr3_nt: TGTGCCAGCAGCTTGTTAGGGGTCGACACCATATATTTT; cdr3_aa: CASSLLGVDTIYF
v_call: TRBV30; j_call: TRBJ2-3; clone_size: -; d_call: -; cdr3_nt: TGTGCCTGGAGTGGAGGGGGGGAGAGATCGACGCAGTATTTT; cdr3_aa: CAWSGGGERSTQYF
v_call: TRBV4-1; j_call: TRBJ2-7; clone_size: -; d_call: -; cdr3_nt: TGCGCCAGCAGCCATGGAGGTGAGCCCTACGAGCAGTACTTC; cdr3_aa: CASSHGGEPYEQYF
v_call: TRBV27; j_call: TRBJ1-4; clone_size: -; d_call: -; cdr3_nt: TGTGCCAGCAGTGAAGCAGGGTGGTCGGATGAAAAACTGTTTTTT; cdr3_aa: CASSEAGWSDEKLFF
v_call: TRBV4-1; j_call: TRBJ1-1; clone_size: -; d_call: -; cdr3_nt: TGCGCCAGCAGCCCGAACTTGAACACTGAAGCTTTCTTT; cdr3_aa: CASSPNLNTEAFF
v_call: TRBV29-1; j_call: TRBJ1-2; clone_size: -; d_call: -; cdr3_nt: TGCAGCGTTGGTAACCCAGCGGAACATAGGTTTTCTGGCTACACCTTC; cdr3_aa: CSVGNPAEHRFSGYTF
v_call: TRBV12-5; j_call: TRBJ1-1; clone_size: -; d_call: -; cdr3_nt: TGTGCTAGTGGTGGACGGATGTCGAACACTGAAGCTTTCTTT; cdr3_aa: CASGGRMSNTEAFF
v_call: TRBV7-2; j_call: TRBJ2-2; clone_size: -; d_call: -; cdr3_nt: TGTGCCAGCAGCTTAGTATGGAGTACCGGGGAGCTGTTTTTT; cdr3_aa: CASSLVWSTGELFF
v_call: TRBV10-2; j_call: TRBJ2-3; clone_size: -; d_call: -; cdr3_nt: TGCGCCAGCAGTTCAGACAGCACAGATACGCAGTATTTT; cdr3_aa: CASSSDSTDTQYF
v_call: TRBV7-6; j_call: TRBJ1-1; clone_size: few; d_call: -; cdr3_nt: TGTGCCAGCAGCTTAGGTAAGAACACTGAAGCTTTCTTT; cdr3_aa: CASSLGKNTEAFF
v_call: TRBV19; j_call: TRBJ1-1; clone_size: -; d_call: TRBD1; cdr3_nt: TGTGCCAGTAGGACAGGGGGGAACACTGAAGCTTTCTTT; cdr3_aa: CASRTGGNTEAFF
v_call: TRBV27; j_call: TRBJ2-5; clone_size: few; d_call: TRBD2; cdr3_nt: TGTGCCAGCAGCCAGCGGGGCCAAGAGACCCAGTACTTC; cdr3_aa: CASSQRGQETQYF
v_call: TRBV7-3; j_call: TRBJ2-5; clone_size: -; d_call: -; cdr3_nt: TGTGCCAGCAGCCCTGGGGCAGGACCGCAGTACTTC; cdr3_aa: CASSPGAGPQYF
v_call: TRBV27; j_call: TRBJ1-4; clone_size: -; d_call: TRBD1; cdr3_nt: TGTGCCAGCAAACAGGGGCCGGCTAATGAAAAACTGTTTTTT; cdr3_aa: CASKQGPANEKLFF
v_call: TRBV7-2; j_call: TRBJ2-1; clone_size: -; d_call: -; cdr3_nt: TGTGCCAGCAGCCCCGGGAACCCCAGCAATGAGCAGTTCTTC; cdr3_aa: CASSPGNPSNEQFF
v_call: TRBV5-4; j_call: TRBJ1-1; clone_size: -; d_call: -; cdr3_nt: TGTGCCAGCAGCTTGGTGGGGCGTTCGATGAACACTGAAGCTTTCTTT; cdr3_aa: CASSLVGRSMNTEAFF
v_call: TRBV5-4; j_call: TRBJ1-1; clone_size: -; d_call: -; cdr3_nt: TGTGCCAGCCGCGGAGGCACTGAAGCTTTCTTT; cdr3_aa: CASRGGTEAFF
v_call: TRBV6-6; j_call: TRBJ2-7; clone_size: -; d_call: -; cdr3_nt: TGTGCCAGCAGGCTAGATCCCAGGGGTGCCGAGCAGTACTTC; cdr3_aa: CASRLDPRGAEQYF
v_call: TRBV2; j_call: TRBJ2-7; clone_size: -; d_call: -; cdr3_nt: TGTGCCAGCAGGGAAACCGGGACCTACGAGCAGTACTTC; cdr3_aa: CASRETGTYEQYF
v_call: TRBV6-5; j_call: TRBJ2-7; clone_size: -; d_call: TRBD2; cdr3_nt: TGTGCCAGCAGTTCTCGGGGGGGTTCCTACGAGCAGTACTTC; cdr3_aa: CASSSRGGSYEQYF
v_call: TRBV6-5; j_call: TRBJ2-7; clone_size: -; d_call: -; cdr3_nt: TGTGCCAGCAGTGAGGGTTCTATCTACGAGCAGTACTTC; cdr3_aa: CASSEGSIYEQYF
v_call: TRBV30; j_call: TRBJ1-1; clone_size: -; d_call: -; cdr3_nt: TGTGCCTGGATGTCTTGGAACACTGAAGCTTTCTTT; cdr3_aa: CAWMSWNTEAFF
v_call: TRBV15; j_call: TRBJ1-1; clone_size: -; d_call: -; cdr3_nt: TGTGCCACCAGCAGAGATCCCCGCTTCGACCTAATGAACACTGAAGCTTTCTTT; cdr3_aa: CATSRDPRFDLMNTEAFF
v_call: TRBV5-4; j_call: TRBJ1-2; clone_size: -; d_call: -; cdr3_nt: TGTGCCAGCAGCTTAGGCGGACTTAGAACAGGGTACGCTGCTTACACCTTC; cdr3_aa: CASSLGGLRTGYAAYTF
v_call: TRBV5-8; j_call: TRBJ2-1; clone_size: -; d_call: -; cdr3_nt: TGTGCCAGCTTCCCGAGGGATGAGCAGTTCTTC; cdr3_aa: CASFPRDEQFF
v_call: TRBV11-3; j_call: TRBJ2-5; clone_size: -; d_call: -; cdr3_nt: TGTGCCAGCAGCTACCGGCCGCAAGAGACCCAGTACTTC; cdr3_aa: CASSYRPQETQYF
v_call: TRBV18; j_call: TRBJ2-2; clone_size: -; d_call: -; cdr3_nt: TGTGCCAGCTCGCCTCGAAACGGATCGAACACCGGGGAGCTGTTTTTT; cdr3_aa: CASSPRNGSNTGELFF
v_call: TRBV11-1; j_call: TRBJ2-2; clone_size: once; d_call: TRBD1; cdr3_nt: TGTGCCACGCAGACCAGGGGGACGAACACCGGGGAGCTGTTTTTT; cdr3_aa: CATQTRGTNTGELFF
v_call: TRBV11-2; j_call: TRBJ1-1; clone_size: -; d_call: TRBD1; cdr3_nt: TGTGCCAGCAGCGCAGGGGGCACTGAAGCTTTCTTT; cdr3_aa: CASSAGGTEAFF
v_call: TRBV27; j_call: TRBJ2-1; clone_size: -; d_call: -; cdr3_nt: TGTGCCAGCAGTTACAATTTCAATGAGCAGTTCTTC; cdr3_aa: CASSYNFNEQFF
v_call: TRBV14; j_call: TRBJ2-3; clone_size: once; d_call: -; cdr3_nt: TGTGCCAGCAGTCAGGGCGCGGGCGATACGCAGTATTTT; cdr3_aa: CASSQGAGDTQYF
v_call: TRBV15; j_call: TRBJ2-5; clone_size: -; d_call: TRBD2; cdr3_nt: TGTGCCACCAGCAGCCCTAGGGCTAGCGGGAGGGTGACCCAGTACTTC; cdr3_aa: CATSSPRASGRVTQYF
v_call: TRBV9; j_call: TRBJ2-3; clone_size: -; d_call: -; cdr3_nt: TGTGCCAGCAGCGTAGCTATAGCCACAGATACGCAGTATTTT; cdr3_aa: CASSVAIATDTQYF
v_call: TRBV7-2; j_call: TRBJ2-3; clone_size: -; d_call: TRBD2; cdr3_nt: TGTGCCAGCAGCTCCTCACGGGACTACACAGATACGCAGTATTTT; cdr3_aa: CASSSSRDYTDTQYF
v_call: TRBV6-5; j_call: TRBJ2-3; clone_size: -; d_call: -; cdr3_nt: TGTGCCAGCAGCCCCCTGGGGGCAGGTACGCAGTATTTT; cdr3_aa: CASSPLGAGTQYF